The 23 T cell receptor beta chains given below trace back to one sample, sequenced in a study of cytomegalovirus exposure and HLA in healthy donors. Primers included in the PCR were 60 Vbeta and 13 Jbeta primers. The protocol was immunoSEQ multiplex PCR, while the TCRdb copy is restricted to in-frame clones and leaves out a portion. There are some 88,000 clones in the sample; 63% occur only once, and under 8% lies in the top ten. The sequenced sample was PBMCs. The receptor source for this set is a woman in her thirties in good health and CMV-seronegative.

This clone was counted between two and nine times. This chain connects TRBV9 to TRBJ2-2; 11 bases map to TRBD2. This CDR3 has 19 residues. With 3 bases clipped from V and 2 bases from J, the junction kept 12 bases outside the gene matches. From germline, CDR1 is SGDLS and CDR2 YYNGEE. The CDR3 DNA sequence: TGTGCCAGCAGCGCTCCCCCGGGACTAGCGGTAAAAAACACCGGGGAGCTGTTTTTT. This encodes CASSAPPGLAVKNTGELFF. Drawing the rest from reference TRBV9 and TRBJ2-2, the complete variable domain is DSGVTQTPKHLITATGQRVTLRCSPRSGDLSVYWYQQSLDQGLQFLIQYYNGEERAKGNILERFSAQQFPDLHSELNLSSLELGDSALYFCASSAPPGLAVKNTGELFFGEGSRLTVL.

The V gene is TRBV4-1, the J gene TRBJ2-5; D uncertain. The CDR3 spans 14 residues. The V end lost 1 base, the J end lost 3 bases, and 9 bases lay between the germline ends. Looked up from germline, CDR1 is MGHRA and CDR2 is YSYEKL. The CDR3 spells CASSQVWAEETQYF. As DNA, the CDR3 is TGCGCCAGCAGCCAAGTTTGGGCAGAAGAGACCCAGTACTTC.

The V call is TRBV5-4, the J call TRBJ1-3, with D unclear. The CDR3 sequence is 15 residues long. CDR1 and CDR2 (germline): SGHNT, YYREEE (reference sequence). V lost 6 bases and J 0 bases, leaving 13 bases between the germline ends. CDR3 in amino acids: CASTVGLTSGNTIYF. The DNA of the CDR3 is TGTGCCAGCACCGTTGGACTGACCTCTGGAAACACCATATATTTT.

The V and J genes are TRBV18 and TRBJ1-2, with D uncertain. Per the germline V gene, CDR1 is KGHSH and CDR2 is LQKENI. The CDR3 totals 15 residues. Deletions cut 4 bases from V and 4 bases from J, with 16 bases between. The CDR3 nucleotides are TGTGCCAGCTCACAAGCAAGTTCGGAGCGCTATGGCTACACCTTC. Amino acid sequence: CASSQASSERYGYTF.

The chain recombines TRBV5-1 with TRBJ1-4, with D uncertain. Deletions cut 4 bases from V and 8 bases from J, with 18 bases between. The length of the CDR3 is 15 residues. From germline, CDR1 is SGHRS and CDR2 YFSETQ. The CDR3 is CASSVWTQRGEKLFF. DNA of the CDR3: TGCGCCAGCAGCGTGTGGACTCAGCGCGGCGAAAAACTGTTTTTT.

This sequence joins TRBV5-4 and TRBJ2-3; 7 bases match TRBD2. V was clipped by 1 base and J by 4 bases; unmatched bases: 6. This CDR3 is built from 15 residues. Germline CDR1 is SGHNT and CDR2 is YYREEE (reference sequence). The CDR3 DNA is TGTGCCAGCAGCTTGCCAGCGGGGACTTCAGATACGCAGTATTTT. Protein sequence: CASSLPAGTSDTQYF.

The chain uses TRBV5-4 and TRBJ2-3, with D perhaps matching TRBD1 (5 bases). The length of the CDR3 is 15 residues. From germline, CDR1 is SGHNT and CDR2 YYREEE (reference sequence). Trimming cost V 0 bases and J 2 bases, with 10 bases left between them. The CDR3 region is CASSLGGSSTDTQYF. DNA of the CDR3: TGTGCCAGCAGCTTGGGGGGCAGTTCCACAGATACGCAGTATTTT.

This clone was seen just once. The genes are TRBV9 and TRBJ2-2; D is possibly TRBD1 (6 bases). Trimming left V 4 bases short and J 2 bases short, with 12 bases between. This CDR3 has 15 amino acids. Germline loops: CDR1 SGDLS, CDR2 YYNGEE. Written as DNA, the CDR3 is TGTGCCAGCAGCATCCGGACAGTCAACACCGGGGAGCTGTTTTTT. Residues: CASSIRTVNTGELFF.

In the case of this clone: Here the CDR3 omits its conserved ending phenylalanine or tryptophan, so a read error is the likely source. The chain is built from TRBV6-1 and TRBJ1-5; no firm D call. This CDR3 comprises 13 residues. Germline loops: CDR1 MNHNS, CDR2 SASEGT. V was cut by 4 bases and J by 6 bases, with 10 bases left in between. The CDR3 DNA reads TGTGCCAGCAGTGTTGGTGCGGCTCAGCCCCAGCATCTT. It yields the protein CASSVGAAQPQHL.

V is TRBV13 and J is TRBJ2-5; D is perhaps TRBD2 (6 bases). The end of the DNA fits TRBJ2-7 better, so the J call may be wrong. Per the germline V gene, CDR1 is PRHDT and CDR2 is FYEKMQ (reference sequence). There are 12 residues in the CDR3. The CDR3 region has the DNA TGTGCCAGCGCCGGAGGGAGCTACGAGCAGTACTTC. Protein: CASAGGSYEQYF.

This clone was counted only a few times. V is TRBV19 and J is TRBJ2-7, with D possibly being TRBD1 (7 bases). Trimming took 5 bases from V and 5 from J, leaving 13 bases between them. Germline CDR1 reads LNHDA; CDR2 reads SQIVND (reference sequence). CDR3 length equals 13 residues. DNA of the CDR3: TGTGCCAGTAGTTTCAGGGGGAGGAACGAGCAGTACTTC. Its translation: CASSFRGRNEQYF.

This clone was recorded once. The chain has TRBV6-1 and TRBJ2-7; D gene ambiguous. This CDR3 has 13 amino acids. Germline V lookup: CDR1 MNHNS, CDR2 SASEGT. With 6 bases removed from V and 2 bases from J, the gap between germline ends came to 11 bases. The CDR3 loop reads CASRRGAAYEQYF. As DNA, the CDR3 is TGTGCCAGCAGAAGAGGTGCTGCCTACGAGCAGTACTTC.

This sequence joins TRBV11-2 and TRBJ2-7, with D perhaps TRBD1 (5 bases). This CDR3 comprises 13 residues. Germline CDR1 SGHAT, CDR2 FQNNGV. V dropped 6 bases and J dropped 3 bases, with 12 bases sitting between them. CDR3 DNA sequence: TGTGCCAGCAGGCAGGACAATTTCTACGAGCAGTACTTC. Residues: CASRQDNFYEQYF.

The chain links TRBV7-8 to TRBJ1-5; D not certain. This CDR3 has 14 amino acids. V lost 4 bases and J 9 bases, leaving 16 bases between the germline ends. Germline CDR1 reads SGHVS; CDR2 reads FQNEAQ. This CDR3 reads CASSSIMGPGPQHF. In DNA, the CDR3 is TGTGCCAGCAGCTCGATAATGGGCCCTGGGCCCCAGCATTTT.

The chain employs TRBV5-4 and TRBJ2-7, with 8 positions matching TRBD1. The germline gives CDR1 SGHNT, CDR2 YYREEE (reference sequence). Trimming at V came to 4 bases and at J to 1 base, leaving 7 bases not matched to a gene. The CDR3 has 15 residues. DNA of the CDR3: TGTGCCAGCAGCGCGGACAGGGTTAGATCCTACGAGCAGTACTTC. It codes for CASSADRVRSYEQYF.

V usage is TRBV25-1 and J usage is TRBJ2-4, with 7 bases fitting TRBD2. The CDR3 length is 16 residues. Trimming removed 0 bases from V and 0 bases from J; junction bases left unmatched: 2. The germline V gene encodes CDR1 MGHDK and CDR2 SYGVNS. The CDR3 spells CASSEYGGGAKNIQYF. CDR3 bases: TGTGCCAGCAGTGAATATGGGGGGGGAGCCAAAAACATTCAGTACTTC.

The J gene is TRBJ2-2, the V gene TRBV19; 10 nucleotides line up with TRBD2. The germline CDR1 and CDR2 sequences are LNHDA and SQIVND (reference sequence). This CDR3 is 15 amino acids long. The J segment lost 4 bases and the V segment lost 5 bases, leaving 4 bases of the junction unmatched. The CDR3 nucleotides read TGTGCCAGTAGTCGGAGCGGGAGGGGCACCGGGGAGCTGTTTTTT. Translation gives CASSRSGRGTGELFF.

V and J are TRBV9 and TRBJ2-7, with 8 bases matching TRBD2. Germline CDR1 and CDR2: SGDLS and YYNGEE. This CDR3 has 14 amino acids. V lost 3 bases, J lost 2 bases, and 4 bases stayed unmatched. The CDR3 spells CASSAGTRAYEQYF. The CDR3 region has the DNA TGTGCCAGCAGCGCCGGGACTAGAGCCTACGAGCAGTACTTC.

The chain has TRBV5-1 and TRBJ2-1; tentatively, D is TRBD2 (7 bases). V was shortened by 0 bases and J by 5 bases, with 12 bases between the two germline ends. Germline CDR1 and CDR2: SGHRS and YFSETQ. The CDR3 totals 15 residues. In DNA form, the CDR3 reads TGCGCCAGCAGCTTGGTAGGGGGGGTAGACAATGAGCAGTTCTTC. Translating it yields CASSLVGGVDNEQFF.

V is TRBV2 and J is TRBJ2-7; possible D gene TRBD2, 5 bases. The CDR3 is 13 residues long. The V and J ends lost 8 bases and 9 bases respectively, with 20 bases between them. CDR1 is SNHLY, CDR2 FYNNEI, per germline. The CDR3 sequence is CASGETIRPRQYF. CDR3 in DNA: TGTGCCAGCGGCGAGACTATCCGCCCCAGGCAGTACTTC.

The chain has TRBV5-1 and TRBJ1-2; the match to TRBD1 covers 7 bases. The V segment lost 3 bases and the J segment 4 bases; nucleotides outside the gene matches: 3. Germline values: CDR1 SGHRS, CDR2 YFSETQ. The CDR3 contains 13 residues. CDR3 DNA sequence: TGCGCCAGCAGCTCGGGACAGCCCTATGGCTACACCTTC. Protein: CASSSGQPYGYTF. Full variable domain (outside the CDR3, taken from reference TRBV5-1 and TRBJ1-2): KAGVTQTPRYLIKTRGQQVTLSCSPISGHRSVSWYQQTPGQGLQFLFEYFSETQRNKGNFPGRFSGRQFSNSRSEMNVSTLELGDSALYLCASSSGQPYGYTFGSGTRLTVV.

The chain employs TRBV6-6 and TRBJ2-1; TRBD1 aligns across 10 bases. V was pared by 2 bases and J by 7 bases, with 5 bases of the junction left unmatched. The CDR3 has 15 residues. Per germline, CDR1 MNHNY and CDR2 SVGAGI (reference sequence). Here the CDR3 reads CASSYPGQGRNEQFF. The CDR3 DNA follows: TGTGCCAGCAGTTACCCGGGACAGGGGAGGAATGAGCAGTTCTTC.

The chain is built from TRBV6-6 and TRBJ1-2, with D possibly matching TRBD1 (6 bases). In germline, CDR1 is MNHNY, CDR2 SVGAGI (reference sequence). Trimming cost V 0 bases and J 4 bases, with 12 bases left between them. The CDR3 is made up of 15 amino acids. CDR3 region: CASSYSMGAGYGYTF. The CDR3 DNA follows: TGTGCCAGCAGTTACTCGATGGGGGCGGGCTATGGCTACACCTTC.